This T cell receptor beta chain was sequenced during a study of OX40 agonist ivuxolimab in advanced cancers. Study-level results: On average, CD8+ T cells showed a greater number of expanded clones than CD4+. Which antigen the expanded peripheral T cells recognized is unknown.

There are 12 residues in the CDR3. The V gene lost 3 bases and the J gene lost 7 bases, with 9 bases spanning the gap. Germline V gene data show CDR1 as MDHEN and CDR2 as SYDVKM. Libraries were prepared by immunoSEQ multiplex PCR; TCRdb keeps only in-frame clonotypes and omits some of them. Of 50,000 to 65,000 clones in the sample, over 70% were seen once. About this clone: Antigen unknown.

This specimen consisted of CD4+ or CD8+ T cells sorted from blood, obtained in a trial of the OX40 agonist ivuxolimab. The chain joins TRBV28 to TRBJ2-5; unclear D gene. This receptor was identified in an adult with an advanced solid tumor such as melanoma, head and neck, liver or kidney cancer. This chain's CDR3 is CASSFPGSTQYF. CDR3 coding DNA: TGTGCCAGCAGTTTTCCAGGCTCGACCCAGTACTTC.